The TCR beta chain described here comes from a study of T cells in Graves' hyperthyroidism and ophthalmopathy. J was trimmed by 4 bases and V by 5 bases; bases with no gene match: 7. The CDR3 is 15 residues long. The germline V gene encodes CDR1 SGHDN and CDR2 FVKESK. The investigators amplified TCR beta CDR3 regions from RNA transcripts. First-round RT-PCR with HTBI primers amplified the TCR CDR3 region. Using its own MiXCR run on the multiplex PCR reads, TCRdb lists one record per CDR3 protein. The sample gives hundreds of thousands of distinct CDR3 sequences, around 20% of which show up once; over 15% is in the top ten.

This TCR came from a woman in her forties or fifties with Graves' hyperthyroidism that later progressed to Graves' ophthalmopathy. The V and J genes are TRBV14 and TRBJ1-4, with 7 nucleotides matching TRBD1. Sequencing was carried out using blood. As DNA, the CDR3 is TGTGCCAGCAGCGTCAGGGACAGATTTAATGAAAAACTGTTTTTT. This codes for CASSVRDRFNEKLFF.